The next 32 T cell receptor beta chains were all read from a single sample in a study of CD8 T cells in ankylosing spondylitis. TCRdb reprocessed the 5' RACE reads via MiXCR and lists one record per CDR3 protein. This repertoire shows 90,000 to 100,000 distinct CDR3 sequences, about 8% found once; its top ten account for 9.5% to 10%. Sequencing used blood, either unsorted or a sorted T cell fraction (not recorded which). Receptor source: a male donor with ankylosing spondylitis or in good health (not recorded which).

This clonotype was counted ten times or more. The V gene is TRBV11-3, the J gene TRBJ1-5; no definite D call. Looked up from germline, CDR1 is SGHNT and CDR2 is YENEEA. V was clipped by 6 bases and J by 6 bases, with 9 bases between them. This CDR3 is built from 12 residues. This chain's CDR3 is CASSQPGQPQHF. The CDR3 region has the DNA TGTGCCAGCAGTCAGCCGGGTCAGCCCCAGCATTTT. The whole variable domain, remainder taken from reference TRBV11-3 and TRBJ1-5, is EAGVVQSPRYKIIEKKQPVAFWCNPISGHNTLYWYLQNLGQGPELLIRYENEEAVDDSQLPKDRFSAERLKGVDSTLKIQPAELGDSAVYLCASSQPGQPQHFGDGTRLSIL.

In its sample, this clonotype was seen many times. The genes are TRBV11-2 and TRBJ1-2; D gene ambiguous. CDR3 length: 14 amino acids. The ends were cut back, 5 bases at V and 2 bases at J, with 12 bases in the middle. Germline values: CDR1 SGHAT, CDR2 FQNNGV. In DNA form, the CDR3 reads TGTGCCAGCAGCACCGGACCTAGGAACTATGGCTACACCTTC. Amino acid sequence: CASSTGPRNYGYTF.

This clonotype appeared many times. This sequence joins TRBV20-1 and TRBJ2-7; D not certain. V shed 0 bases and J shed 0 bases, with 12 bases lying between them. Germline V CDR1 and CDR2: DFQATT, SNEGSKA (reference sequence). This CDR3 has 15 residues. The CDR3 nucleotides are TGCAGTGCTAGAGATGGGCAGTTCCTCTCCTACGAGCAGTACTTC. Amino acids: CSARDGQFLSYEQYF.

The CDR3 loop is CASSHTLSGTEQFF. CDR3 DNA sequence: TGTGCCAGCAGCCATACCCTGTCCGGGACAGAGCAGTTCTTC. The chain recombines TRBV7-9 with TRBJ2-1; D is perhaps TRBD1 (6 bases). V lost 5 bases and J 10 bases, leaving 18 bases between the germline ends. The CDR3 runs 14 residues. Germline V gene sequence: CDR1 SEHNR, CDR2 FQNEAQ (reference sequence).

This clonotype was seen many times. The genes are TRBV7-6 and TRBJ1-5; D perhaps matches TRBD1 (5 bases). CDR1 SGHVS and CDR2 FNYEAQ come from the germline V gene. Trimming cost V 0 bases and J 3 bases, with 18 bases left between them. CDR3 length equals 18 residues. CDR3 residues: CASSLAWGQGGDNQPQHF. The CDR3 nucleotides are TGTGCCAGCAGCTTAGCGTGGGGCCAGGGAGGGGACAATCAGCCCCAGCATTTT.

The chain joins TRBV4-2 to TRBJ2-2; 9 bases match TRBD1. With 6 bases clipped from V and 6 bases from J, the junction kept 8 bases outside the gene matches. Germline V gene sequence: CDR1 LGHNA, CDR2 YNFKEQ. The CDR3 totals 15 residues. CDR3 in DNA: TGTGCCAGCAGGTGGAGGACAGGGGCCGCCGGGGAGCTGTTTTTT. Translating it yields CASRWRTGAAGELFF.

This clonotype was detected many times. The chain carries TRBV2 and TRBJ1-5; D remains unclear. CDR1 is SNHLY and CDR2 is FYNNEI in the germline V gene. The V and J ends lost 4 bases and 0 bases respectively, with 7 bases between them. The CDR3 spans 14 residues. This chain's CDR3 is CASSGQYSNQPQHF. The CDR3 DNA reads as TGTGCCAGCAGTGGGCAATATAGCAATCAGCCCCAGCATTTT.

This clonotype was recorded many times. The chain couples TRBV12-3 or TRBV12-4 to TRBJ2-5; 8 bases line up with TRBD2. V shed 7 bases and J 3 bases; nucleotides not matched to a gene: 7. The CDR3 is made up of 14 amino acids. CDR3 DNA sequence: TGTGCCAGCACTCCTCTAGCGGGTGAAGAGACCCAGTACTTC. Its translation: CASTPLAGEETQYF.

This clonotype was picked up many times. The chain employs TRBV5-1 and TRBJ1-1, with D tentatively TRBD1 (6 bases). Germline CDR1 SGHRS, CDR2 YFSETQ. V was pared by 4 bases and J by 4 bases, with 17 bases between. The CDR3 runs 15 residues. CDR3 in amino acids: CASSIVGGAGTEAFF. In nucleotides, the CDR3 is TGCGCCAGCAGCATCGTGGGGGGCGCGGGCACTGAAGCTTTCTTT.

Comment on this clonotype: This could be a read error, since a much larger clone is one nucleotide away. The gene calls are TRBV6-2 or TRBV6-3 and TRBJ2-5, with 7 positions matching TRBD2. The CDR3 runs 15 residues. Germline assignment: CDR1 MNHEY and CDR2 SVGEGT. The CDR3 loop is CVSSYPKGGEETQYF. CDR3 nucleotides: TGTGTCAGCAGTTACCCTAAGGGAGGGGAGGAGACCCAGTACTTC.

The sample holds many counts of this clonotype. CDR3 sequence: CSARDLQQGYGSPLHF. The CDR3 coding sequence is TGCAGTGCTAGAGATCTCCAGCAAGGCTACGGATCACCCCTCCACTTT. The chain has TRBV20-1 and TRBJ1-6; D call uncertain. Germline CDR1 reads DFQATT; CDR2 reads SNEGSKA (reference sequence). V lost 0 bases to trimming and J lost 10 bases, with 19 bases between them. This CDR3 comprises 16 residues.

This clonotype was observed at least ten times. This chain uses TRBV5-4 with TRBJ2-2, with 8 bases fitting TRBD1. Germline values: CDR1 SGHNT, CDR2 YYREEE (reference sequence). This CDR3 comprises 17 residues. After removal of 0 bases from V and 1 base from J, the junction contained 5 bases not matched to a gene. The chain's CDR3 is CASSLGGTGQNTGELFF. CDR3 DNA sequence: TGTGCCAGCAGCTTGGGCGGGACAGGTCAGAACACCGGGGAGCTGTTTTTT.

This clonotype appeared many times. The J gene is TRBJ2-7, the V gene TRBV29-1, with unresolved D. Trimming took 5 bases from V and 3 from J, leaving 11 bases between them. Germline CDR1 is SQVTM and CDR2 is ANQGSEA. CDR3 size: 12 residues. This CDR3 reads CSVSRESYEQYF. The CDR3 coding sequence is TGCAGCGTTAGTAGGGAAAGCTACGAGCAGTACTTC.

There are many counts of this clonotype. The chain combines TRBV4-3 with TRBJ2-1, with 7 bases fitting TRBD2. Trimming removed 1 base from V and 4 bases from J; junction bases left unmatched: 7. CDR3 length: 16 amino acids. Germline V gene data show CDR1 as LGHNA and CDR2 as YSLEER. Here the CDR3 DNA reads TGCGCCAGCAGCCAAGGACCGCTAGCGGATTACAATGAGCAGTTCTTC. This sequence encodes CASSQGPLADYNEQFF.

This clonotype came up many times. The rearrangement joins TRBV12-3 or TRBV12-4 to TRBJ2-7; 10 positions agree with TRBD1. The CDR3 covers 16 residues. Trimming cost V 5 bases and J 4 bases; bases outside gene matches: 11. The CDR3 region has the DNA TGTGCCAGCAGTCCCGGGATGACAGGGGGCTCTTACGAGCAGTACTTC. Residues: CASSPGMTGGSYEQYF.

This clonotype was detected ten times or more. J is TRBJ2-5 and V is TRBV5-1; TRBD2 matches at 9 bases. Germline CDR1 reads SGHRS; CDR2 reads YFSETQ. This CDR3 has 16 amino acids. V trimming: 0 bases; J trimming: 2 bases; junction bases outside the gene matches: 5. CDR3 DNA sequence: TGCGCCAGCAGCTTGGCACTAGCGGGCCCACAAGAGACCCAGTACTTC. Translation: CASSLALAGPQETQYF.

This clonotype appeared many times. The chain links TRBV14 to TRBJ2-2, with D perhaps TRBD1 (6 bases). CDR3 length equals 13 residues. V was trimmed by 5 bases and J by 5 bases, leaving 9 bases between them. The germline gives CDR1 SGHDN, CDR2 FVKESK. This CDR3 is CASSLRGTGELFF. The CDR3 nucleotides are TGTGCCAGCAGCTTAAGGGGGACCGGGGAGCTGTTTTTT.

There are many counts of this clonotype. The chain couples TRBV20-1 to TRBJ2-1; TRBD2 aligns across 9 bases. Germline V gene sequence: CDR1 DFQATT, CDR2 SNEGSKA (reference sequence). V shed 0 bases, J shed 7 bases, and the junction held 16 bases outside the gene matches. This CDR3 comprises 18 residues. The CDR3 bases are TGCAGTGCTAGAGATTTCGTTCTAGCGGGACGCATTACTAATGAGCAGTTCTTC. Its translation: CSARDFVLAGRITNEQFF.

This clonotype was counted at least ten times. The chain uses TRBV29-1 and TRBJ2-2; D may match TRBD1 or TRBD2 (5 bases each). This CDR3 spans 12 amino acids. Trimming took 7 bases from V and 8 from J, leaving 14 bases between them. CDR1 SQVTM and CDR2 ANQGSEA come from the germline V gene. The DNA for the CDR3 is TGCAGCGCTAAGGGGACCAGGGGGGAGCTGTTTTTT. This sequence encodes CSAKGTRGELFF.

This clonotype was counted at least ten times. The chain uses TRBV29-1 and TRBJ2-1; D uncertain. Germline V lookup: CDR1 SQVTM, CDR2 ANQGSEA. V lost 4 bases and J lost 0, with 10 bases in between. The CDR3 totals 14 residues. In nucleotides, the CDR3 is TGCAGCGTTGTGGCGGCTCCCTCCTACAATGAGCAGTTCTTC. Translation: CSVVAAPSYNEQFF.

This clonotype was recorded at least ten times. The genes are TRBV6-1 and TRBJ2-3, with 7 bases matching TRBD2. The CDR3 runs 17 residues. V trimming: 6 bases; J trimming: 3 bases; junction bases outside the gene matches: 15. Germline loops: CDR1 MNHNS, CDR2 SASEGT. CDR3 nucleotides: TGTGCCAGCAGCCCCTGGGGGGGTCGAAGGGTGACAGATACGCAGTATTTT. Amino acid sequence: CASSPWGGRRVTDTQYF.

The V call is TRBV20-1, the J call TRBJ1-1; D unclear. The length of the CDR3 is 12 residues. V gave up 5 bases and J gave up 4 bases, with 11 bases separating them. The germline gives CDR1 DFQATT, CDR2 SNEGSKA (reference sequence). CDR3 DNA sequence: TGCAGTGCTCGTGGTTCTAGCACTGAAGCTTTCTTT. It is translated as CSARGSSTEAFF.

In this sample, this clonotype turned up a few times. The V call is TRBV27, the J call TRBJ2-7, with D perhaps assigned TRBD1 or TRBD2 (5 bases each). The V end lost 2 bases, the J end lost 0 bases, and 11 bases lay between the germline ends. Germline V lookup: CDR1 MNHEY, CDR2 SMNVEV (reference sequence). The CDR3 sequence is 15 residues long. CDR3 sequence: CASSLGGPTSYEQYF. The CDR3 DNA is TGTGCCAGCAGTTTAGGGGGACCAACCTCCTACGAGCAGTACTTC.

The rearrangement uses TRBV5-4 and TRBJ2-1; 10 bases match TRBD2. This CDR3 is 18 amino acids long. With 0 bases clipped from V and 2 bases from J, the junction kept 8 bases outside the gene matches. Germline loops: CDR1 SGHNT, CDR2 YYREEE (reference sequence). The CDR3 DNA sequence: TGTGCCAGCAGCTTGGGGAGCGGGAGGGGAGGCCCCTACAATGAGCAGTTCTTC. It yields the protein CASSLGSGRGGPYNEQFF.

This clonotype showed up many times. The chain joins TRBV12-3 or TRBV12-4 to TRBJ2-1, with D perhaps given as TRBD1 or TRBD2 (5 bases each). The CDR3 sequence is 14 residues long. Trimming pared 2 bases from V and 5 bases from J, leaving 10 bases between. CDR3 in DNA: TGTGCCAGCAGTTTATGGGGGATAGACAATGAGCAGTTCTTC. Translating gives CASSLWGIDNEQFF.

This clonotype has at least ten counts. V is TRBV9 and J is TRBJ2-1, with 13 bases aligning to TRBD2. The CDR3 spans 16 residues. V lost 3 bases and J lost 8; bases outside the gene matches: 8. Germline V gene lookup returns CDR1 SGDLS and CDR2 YYNGEE. The CDR3 loop reads CASSAQLAGGLYEQFF. The CDR3 bases are TGTGCCAGCAGCGCGCAACTAGCGGGGGGGCTGTATGAGCAGTTCTTC.

This clonotype occurred many times. The chain couples TRBV5-6 to TRBJ2-2, with D perhaps matching TRBD2 (5 bases). In germline, CDR1 is SGHDT, CDR2 YYEEEE. Deletions cut 4 bases from V and 4 bases from J, with 14 bases between. The CDR3 covers 15 residues. The CDR3 sequence is CASSRLSAGTGELFF. The CDR3 coding sequence is TGTGCCAGCAGCCGGTTGTCCGCGGGCACCGGGGAGCTGTTTTTT. The full variable domain, rest sourced from reference TRBV5-6 and TRBJ2-2, is DAGVTQSPTHLIKTRGQQVTLRCSPKSGHDTVSWYQQALGQGPQFIFQYYEEEERQRGNFPDRFSGHQFPNYSSELNVNALLLGDSALYLCASSRLSAGTGELFFGEGSRLTVL.

This sequence joins TRBV1 and TRBJ1-3. TRBV1 is flagged as a pseudogene. There are 15 residues in the CDR3. The CDR3 DNA reads as TGCACCAGCAGCCAAGGATCTCTTCGTGGAAACACCATATATTTT. Translated, it gives CTSSQGSLRGNTIYF.

In this sample, this clonotype turned up many times. V and J are TRBV29-1 and TRBJ1-5; TRBD1 might be the D (5 bases). V lost 4 bases and J 6 bases, leaving 13 bases between the germline ends. The germline V gene has CDR1 SQVTM and CDR2 ANQGSEA. The CDR3 runs 13 residues. CDR3 sequence reads: CSVAGREGQPQHF. CDR3 DNA: TGCAGCGTTGCTGGCAGGGAGGGTCAGCCCCAGCATTTT.

This clonotype came up many times. The chain is built from TRBV12-3 or TRBV12-4 and TRBJ2-1; the D is unclear. There are 15 residues in the CDR3. V was clipped by 3 bases and J by 1 base, with 10 bases between them. CDR3 DNA sequence: TGTGCCAGCAGTTTGTACAGCCAATCCTACAATGAGCAGTTCTTC. Translation: CASSLYSQSYNEQFF.

In its sample, this clonotype was seen a few times. The chain carries TRBV7-6 and TRBJ1-1, with D possibly matching TRBD1 (5 bases). The germline CDR1 and CDR2 sequences are SGHVS and FNYEAQ. The CDR3 is 13 residues long. V was pared by 3 bases and J by 5 bases, with 10 bases between. CDR3 coding DNA: TGTGCCAGCAGCTTGCAGGGACTAACTGAAGCTTTCTTT. Its protein product is CASSLQGLTEAFF.

This clonotype appeared many times. The chain recombines TRBV29-1 with TRBJ2-5; D assignment may be TRBD1 or TRBD2 (6 bases each). V dropped 7 bases and J dropped 5 bases, with 14 bases sitting between them. The CDR3 has 12 residues. Looked up from germline, CDR1 is SQVTM and CDR2 is ANQGSEA. For the CDR3, the DNA is TGCAGCGGGGGGGCGGGATTGGAGACCCAGTACTTC. Translated, it gives CSGGAGLETQYF.